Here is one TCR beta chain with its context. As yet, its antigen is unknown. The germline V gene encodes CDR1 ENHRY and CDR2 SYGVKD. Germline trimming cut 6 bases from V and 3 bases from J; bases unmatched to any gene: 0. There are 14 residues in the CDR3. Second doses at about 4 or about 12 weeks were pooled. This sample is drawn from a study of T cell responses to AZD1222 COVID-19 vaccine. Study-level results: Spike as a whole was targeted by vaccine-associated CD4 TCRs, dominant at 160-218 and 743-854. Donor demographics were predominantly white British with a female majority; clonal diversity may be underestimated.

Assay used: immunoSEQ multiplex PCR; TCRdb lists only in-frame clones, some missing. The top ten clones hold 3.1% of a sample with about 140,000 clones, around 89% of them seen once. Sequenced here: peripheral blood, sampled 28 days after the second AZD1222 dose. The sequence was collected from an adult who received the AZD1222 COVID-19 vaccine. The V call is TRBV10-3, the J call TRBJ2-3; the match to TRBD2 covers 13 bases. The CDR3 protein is CAIRGLAGTDTQYF. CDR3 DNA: TGTGCCATCAGGGGACTAGCGGGAACAGATACGCAGTATTTT.